The entry below describes one TCR beta chain. Only one count was recorded for this clone. Its antigen has not been determined. Base qualities are not recorded, but no much larger clone differs from it by a single base. The data derive from a study of shared clonotypes between healthy human individuals (dated by TCRdb to the early 2020s). Broadly, across the study: A few men and a couple of women, aged 18 to 49 years, made up the cohort. For each donor, three plates each were used for CD4 naive and CD4 memory, two plates were used for CD8 naive, and one plate was used for CD8 memory. To estimate repertoire size and how much clonotypes are shared between individuals, the study performed deep sequencing of blood TCR repertoires from five healthy adults. To increase sequencing depth and limit assay-specific biases, TCR repertoire library preparation and sequencing were carried out by different laboratories using diverse techniques. Each donor's leukapheresis produced roughly between roughly 0.85 and 9.5 billion PBMCs.

CDR1 and CDR2 were assigned from the germline V gene as SGHAT and FQNNGV. Including the terminal cysteine and phenylalanine, the CDR3 comprises 14 residues. Only the CDR3 DNA stays, 42 bases, in frame from base 1. V sheds 4 bases and J sheds 1 base, leaving 10 bases between their ends. The paper's findings and limits, for the study overall: Compared with non-shared clonotypes, clonotypes shared by all four sorted-subset donors had higher generation probabilities. About 4.5% of naive CD4, 3% to 3.5% of naive CD8, roughly 2.4% of memory CD4, and about 0.4% of memory CD8 clonotypes were shared across several donors. Naive subsets generally had larger estimated clonotype richness than memory subsets. The small number of donors limited the genetic and exposure-history diversity represented. Sampling was limited to blood, and TCR repertoires in tissue likely differ from TCR repertoires in blood. Rarefaction of sorted-subset datasets indicated incomplete sequencing despite the large sequencing depth. Pairwise subsampling led to the expectation that sequencing depth would affect the degree of clonotype sharing among donors.

The donors were healthy, HIV-negative adults with no recently reported acute infections or vaccinations. Every donor was a Caucasian adult living in Nashville, Tennessee, USA. CD4+ T cells were enriched through magnetic negative selection, after which naive cells were positively selected on CD45RA and the remaining negative fraction served as the memory subset. After blood collection by leukapheresis, PBMCs were isolated using Ficoll-Histopaque density gradient centrifugation and then cryopreserved in the vapor phase of liquid nitrogen. Purity and quantity of every magnetically sorted T cell population were checked by analytical flow cytometry. Genomic DNA was isolated from each sorted fraction and quantified by UV absorbance on a Nanodrop 2000c. TCR CDR3 regions were amplified from genomic DNA by multiplex PCR using the deep immunoSEQ assay. For each cell subset, the extracted genomic DNA was distributed evenly across all wells of several immunoSEQ 96-well plates, and each plate served as one replicate. Each replicate PCR for sorted subsets received roughly 200 ng genomic DNA, equal to tens of thousands of T cell genomes. The purified libraries were quantified using a Qubit 3.0 fluorometer, sized with a Bioanalyzer 2100, and then quantified again using the KAPA Library Quantification kit. Every immunoSEQ 96-well plate was sequenced on a dedicated single-read 150-cycle Illumina NextSeq 550 flow cell. The study's own analysis went as follows. Because the immunoSEQ output held only junctional sequences and lacked quality scores, the filtering could not match the filtering applied to full-length reads. Sequences were annotated with PyIR, a Python wrapper for IgBLAST v1.9, using IMGT germline references to assign V/J genes and CDR3. Reads with weak V/J assignments (E-value above 1e-6), missing CDR3, stop codons, out-of-frame junctions, or ambiguous translated residues were removed. V3J clonotypes were defined as sequences sharing an identical inferred V gene, J gene, and CDR3 amino acid sequence. Percentage overlap between repertoires was computed as shared unique clonotypes divided by the size of the smaller repertoire. RTK rarefaction, the Chao1 estimator, and Recon v2.1 estimates of unobserved clonotypes were used to assess repertoire richness. Generation probabilities were computed with OLGA for all TCRbeta clonotypes obtained by the gDNA method from several donors. The table comes from immuneACCESS by way of TCRdb, which keeps in-frame sequences with V and J called. Part of the clones is missing from these tables; in studies checked, under half for an unresolved V gene and the rest for unknown reasons. V and J calls and clone size are those listed in that table; D and trimming were worked out from the DNA. The sample includes around 2.3 million clones, with nearly 97% observed a single time. The ten largest make up less than 0.15% of the sample.

The chain was built from TRBV11-2 and TRBJ1-1; no D gene is confidently identified. The sequence was collected from a man between 18 and 29 years old in good health. The sequenced sample was naive CD4+ T cells sorted from blood. What this sample's cell subset or site label stands for: CD45RA+ positively selected. The CDR3 amino acid sequence is: CASSSPRGNTEAFF. The nucleotide sequence is TGTGCCAGCAGCTCCCCCCGTGGGAACACTGAAGCTTTCTTT. Reference TRBV11-2 and TRBJ1-1 genes cover what lies past the CDR3, so the full variable domain is EAGVAQSPRYKIIEKRQSVAFWCNPISGHATLYWYQQILGQGPKLLIQFQNNGVVDDSQLPKDRFSAERLKGVDSTLKIQPAKLEDSAVYLCASSSPRGNTEAFFGQGTRLTVV.